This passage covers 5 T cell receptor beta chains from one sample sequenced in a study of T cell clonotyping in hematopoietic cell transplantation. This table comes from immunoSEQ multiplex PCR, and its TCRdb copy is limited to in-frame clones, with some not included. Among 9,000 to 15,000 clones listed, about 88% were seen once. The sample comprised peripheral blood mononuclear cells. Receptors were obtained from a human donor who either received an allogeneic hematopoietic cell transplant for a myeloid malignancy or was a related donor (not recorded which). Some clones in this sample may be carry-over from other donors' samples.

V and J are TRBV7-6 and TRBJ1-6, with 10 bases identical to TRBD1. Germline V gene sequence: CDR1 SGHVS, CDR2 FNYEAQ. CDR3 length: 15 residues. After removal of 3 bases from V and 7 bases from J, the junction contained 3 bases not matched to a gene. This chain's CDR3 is CASSFGTGVNSPLHF. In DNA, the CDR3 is TGTGCCAGCAGCTTTGGGACAGGGGTGAATTCACCCCTCCACTTT. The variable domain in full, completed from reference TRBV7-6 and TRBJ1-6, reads GAGVSQSPRYKVTKRGQDVALRCDPISGHVSLYWYRQALGQGPEFLTYFNYEAQQDKSGLPNDRFSAERPEGSISTLTIQRTEQRDSAMYRCASSFGTGVNSPLHFGNGTRLTVT.

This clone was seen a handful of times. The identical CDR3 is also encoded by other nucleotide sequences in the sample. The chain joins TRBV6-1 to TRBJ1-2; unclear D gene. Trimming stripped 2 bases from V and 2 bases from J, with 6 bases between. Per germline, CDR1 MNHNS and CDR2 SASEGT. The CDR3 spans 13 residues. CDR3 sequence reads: CASSERRNYGYTF. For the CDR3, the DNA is TGTGCCAGCAGTGAACGAAGGAACTATGGCTACACCTTC.

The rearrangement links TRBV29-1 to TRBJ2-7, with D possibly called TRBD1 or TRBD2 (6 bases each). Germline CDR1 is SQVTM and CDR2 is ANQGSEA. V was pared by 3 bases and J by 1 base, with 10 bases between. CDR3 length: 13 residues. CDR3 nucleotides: TGCAGCGTTGAGCAAGGGGGGTCCTACGAGCAGTACTTC. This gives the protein CSVEQGGSYEQYF.

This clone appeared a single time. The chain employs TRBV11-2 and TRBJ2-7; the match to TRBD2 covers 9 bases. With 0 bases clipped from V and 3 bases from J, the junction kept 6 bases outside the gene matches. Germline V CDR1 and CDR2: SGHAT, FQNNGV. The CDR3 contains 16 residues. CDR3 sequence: CASSLEGLAGSYEQYF. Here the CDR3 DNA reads TGTGCCAGCAGCTTAGAGGGGCTAGCGGGGAGCTACGAGCAGTACTTC. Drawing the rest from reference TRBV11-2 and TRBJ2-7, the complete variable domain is EAGVAQSPRYKIIEKRQSVAFWCNPISGHATLYWYQQILGQGPKLLIQFQNNGVVDDSQLPKDRFSAERLKGVDSTLKIQPAKLEDSAVYLCASSLEGLAGSYEQYFGPGTRLTVT.

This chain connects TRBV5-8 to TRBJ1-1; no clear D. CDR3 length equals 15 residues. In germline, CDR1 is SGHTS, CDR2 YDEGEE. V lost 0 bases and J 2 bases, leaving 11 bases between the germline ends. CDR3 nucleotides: TGTGCCAGCAGCTTGGGTGAGAGGTCCAACACTGAAGCTTTCTTT. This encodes CASSLGERSNTEAFF.